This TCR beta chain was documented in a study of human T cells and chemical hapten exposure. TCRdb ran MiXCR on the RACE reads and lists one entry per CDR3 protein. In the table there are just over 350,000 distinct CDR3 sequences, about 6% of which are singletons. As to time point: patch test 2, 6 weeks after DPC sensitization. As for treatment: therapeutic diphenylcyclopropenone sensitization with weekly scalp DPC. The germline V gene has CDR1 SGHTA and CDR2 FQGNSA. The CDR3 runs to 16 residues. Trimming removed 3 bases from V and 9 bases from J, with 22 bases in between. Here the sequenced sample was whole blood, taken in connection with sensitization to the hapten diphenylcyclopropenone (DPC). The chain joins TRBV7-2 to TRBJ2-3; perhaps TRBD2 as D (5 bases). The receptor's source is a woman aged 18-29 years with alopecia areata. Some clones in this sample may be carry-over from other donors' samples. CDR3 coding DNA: TGTGCCAGCAGCTTTACGGACTTCGCAATTTCTTGGACGCAGTATTTT. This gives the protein CASSFTDFAISWTQYF.